This T cell receptor beta chain emerged from a study of T cell responses to AZD1222 COVID-19 vaccine. Study-level results: At 160-218 and 743-854, vaccine-associated CD4 TCRs were dominant, and they spanned spike. Of the AZD1222 recipients, only five or six were seropositive at baseline. After the peak T cell response, and only then, were repertoires sampled.

Comment on this clone: Its antigen is currently unknown.

The ends lost 3 bases at V and 10 bases at J; junction bases unmatched: 5. CDR1 is KGHSH and CDR2 is LQKENI in the germline V gene. CDR3 length: 12 residues. Clones were read by immunoSEQ multiplex PCR, and TCRdb kept only the in-frame ones, dropping some. The sample consists of tens of thousands of clones, 75% to 95% of them appearing once. The sample consisted of peripheral blood, taken on day 0 of MenACWY control vaccination. This receptor was obtained from an adult in good health. V and J are TRBV18 and TRBJ2-7, with 8 bases fitting TRBD1. CDR3 sequence reads: CASSPKTGDQYF. The CDR3 DNA reads TGTGCCAGCTCACCTAAGACAGGGGATCAGTACTTC. Together with reference TRBV18 and TRBJ2-7, the CDR3 gives the full variable domain: NAGVMQNPRHLVRRRGQEARLRCSPMKGHSHVYWYRQLPEEGLKFMVYLQKENIIDESGMPKERFSAEFPKEGPSILRIQQVVRGDSAAYFCASSPKTGDQYFGPGTRLTVT.